These T cell receptor beta chains were read from a single sample in a study of blood T cell repertoires in COVID-19. Clones were sequenced by immunoSEQ multiplex PCR, and TCRdb holds only the in-frame ones, with some missing. The sample lists 200,000 to 250,000 clones; 80% to 85% were seen once. The specimen sequenced was peripheral blood. The receptor set was obtained from a woman aged 80 or older with COVID-19, enrolled during active disease. CDR3s include the opening cysteine and the closing phenylalanine or tryptophan.

TRBV28	TRBJ2-3	CASNQVTDTQYF
TRBV6-5	TRBJ1-5	CASRTTGNSNQPQHF
TRBV14	TRBJ2-2	CASSQGQGNTGELFF
TRBV2	TRBJ2-7	CASRESAQGIYEQYF
TRBV10-3	TRBJ1-3	CASTDRANSGNTIYF
TRBV6-5	TRBJ1-2	CASSSAGLGGYTF
TRBV30	TRBJ2-7	CAWSLTPSYEQYF
TRBV18	TRBJ1-1	CASSPPNRGGTEAFF
TRBV10-3	TRBJ2-1	CAISVREGTGVNEQFF
TRBV5-4	TRBJ1-2	CASSREGARSYGYTF
TRBV4-2	TRBJ2-2	CASSQEQGAGELFF
TRBV25-1	TRBJ2-1	CASMGQGTYNEQFF
TRBV29-1	TRBJ1-2	CSVGTDRSRGGYTF
TRBV10-3	TRBJ1-2	CAISEYATPLSGYTF
TRBV7-9	TRBJ2-2	CASSNRLGANTGELFF
TRBV2	TRBJ2-7	CASSRTGLYEQYF
TRBV5-1	TRBJ1-1	CASSSEQAGAFF
TRBV14	TRBJ1-2	CASSQGADYGYTF
TRBV7-9	TRBJ2-3	CASSQRTGGTDTQYF
TRBV28	TRBJ1-2	CASSVLGRDYGYTF
TRBV30	TRBJ2-5	CAWRTGAGETQYF
TRBV11-1	TRBJ2-1	CASRAQRGATYNEQFF
TRBV5-1	TRBJ2-7	CASRRGQGTFGEQYF
TRBV24-1	TRBJ2-1	CATSGRLAESYNEQFF
TRBV5-1	TRBJ1-1	CASSTATGGQGTEAFF
TRBV27	TRBJ2-3	CASRSTGTGATDTQYF
TRBV2	TRBJ1-2	CASRQGAYGYTF
TRBV19	TRBJ2-4	CASSTSGGHIQYF
TRBV3-1/TRBV3-2	TRBJ1-3	CASSYGSGNTIYF
TRBV9	TRBJ2-5	CASSPGDVETQYF
TRBV5-1	TRBJ2-7	CASSRGGDYEQYF
TRBV3-1/TRBV3-2	TRBJ2-2	CASSPLGLAGAGELFF
TRBV7-2	TRBJ2-1	CASSIVTGTEPYNEQFF